Below, 15 T cell receptor beta chains from the same sample are listed, as sequenced in a study of T cell repertoires in cytomegalovirus infection. TCRdb re-called the reads through MiXCR, storing one row per CDR3 protein. Here the sample spans some 450,000 distinct CDR3 sequences, roughly 30% being singletons. The sequenced sample consisted of PBMCs. The receptor source for this set is a human donor in good health (CMV status not recorded). Some clones in this sample may be carry-over from other donors' samples.

Comments on this clonotype: Germline is not matched at one junction end, which may reflect a read error. The CDR3 DNA reads as TGTGCCAGCAGTTTTTGGGGGCCAACCTATAATTCACCCCTCACCTTT. This translates into CASSFWGPTYNSPLTF. V is TRBV12-3 or TRBV12-4 and J is TRBJ1-6; the D gene is possibly TRBD1 (6 bases). The CDR3 contains 16 residues.

This rearrangement joins TRBV19 to TRBJ2-1; a possible D gene is TRBD2 (6 bases). The CDR3 runs to 14 residues. V was pared by 8 bases and J by 0 bases, with 11 bases between. CDR1 and CDR2 from the germline V gene are LNHDA and SQIVND (reference sequence). CDR3 region: CASGLAHSYNEQFF. The CDR3 DNA reads as TGTGCCAGTGGGCTAGCGCACTCCTACAATGAGCAGTTCTTC.

J is TRBJ2-5 and V is TRBV5-4, with D unclear. V was pared by 5 bases and J by 5 bases, with 13 bases between. The CDR3 loop spans 13 amino acids. Per the germline V gene, CDR1 is SGHNT and CDR2 is YYREEE (reference sequence). CDR3 coding DNA: TGTGCCAGCAGGCCCCGAGGTTGGGAGACCCAGTACTTC. This gives the protein CASRPRGWETQYF. The full variable domain, with the rest looked up from reference TRBV5-4 and TRBJ2-5, is ETGVTQSPTHLIKTRGQQVTLRCSSQSGHNTVSWYQQALGQGPQFIFQYYREEENGRGNFPPRFSGLQFPNYSSELNVNALELDDSALYLCASRPRGWETQYFGPGTRLLVL.

This chain connects TRBV20-1 to TRBJ2-1; 10 positions agree with TRBD2. Trimming removed 6 bases from V and 6 bases from J; junction bases left unmatched: 11. Looked up from germline, CDR1 is DFQATT and CDR2 is SNEGSKA (reference sequence). This CDR3 contains 15 residues. CDR3 sequence reads: CSARWTSGKSNEQFF. The CDR3, as DNA: TGCAGTGCCCGGTGGACTAGCGGTAAATCCAATGAGCAGTTCTTC.

This chain connects TRBV6-1 to TRBJ1-6, with D uncertain. From germline, CDR1 is MNHNS and CDR2 SASEGT. CDR3 length: 14 amino acids. V shed 5 bases and J shed 7 bases, with 12 bases lying between them. The CDR3 loop is CASSLLEWNSPLHF. The CDR3 DNA follows: TGTGCCAGCAGTTTACTGGAGTGGAATTCACCCCTCCACTTT.

The chain links TRBV6-6 to TRBJ2-7, with D perhaps matching TRBD1 (5 bases). Trimming removed 8 bases at V and 9 bases at J, with 17 bases between. This CDR3 has 12 residues. Germline-derived CDR1 and CDR2 are MNHNY and SVGAGI (reference sequence). CDR3 nucleotides: TGTGCCAGCGCCTGGGGCCGAACCGGGCAGTACTTC. Protein: CASAWGRTGQYF.

In its sample, this clonotype was seen many times. V usage is TRBV7-8 and J usage is TRBJ2-6; no firm D call. The CDR3 runs to 14 residues. CDR1 SGHVS and CDR2 FQNEAQ come from the germline V gene. The V and J ends lost 5 bases and 2 bases respectively, with 7 bases between them. The DNA for the CDR3 is TGTGCCAGCAGCAAAGTGCCTGGGGCCAACGTCCTGACTTTC. Its translation: CASSKVPGANVLTF. The entire variable domain, with the rest obtained from reference TRBV7-8 and TRBJ2-6, is as follows: GAGVSQSPRYKVAKRGQDVALRCDPISGHVSLFWYQQALGQGPEFLTYFQNEAQLDKSGLPSDRFFAERPEGSVSTLKIQRTQQEDSAVYLCASSKVPGANVLTFGAGSRLTVL.

The chain joins TRBV27 to TRBJ2-1; D is possibly TRBD1 (7 bases). Trimming removed 8 bases at V and 6 bases at J, with 17 bases between. Per the germline V gene, CDR1 is MNHEY and CDR2 is SMNVEV (reference sequence). This CDR3 contains 14 residues. In DNA form, the CDR3 reads TGTGCCAGCGGAGAGGGGGCCGGGGGCAATGAGCAGTTCTTC. Its protein product is CASGEGAGGNEQFF.

This clonotype was detected ten times or more. The chain couples TRBV7-3 to TRBJ2-5; 11 bases match TRBD2. Unmatched junction bases numbered 1, after V lost 3 bases and J lost 1 base. Germline CDR1 is SGHTA and CDR2 is FQGTGA. The CDR3 runs to 15 residues. CDR3 nucleotides: TGTGCCAGCAGCTTCGGACTAGCGGGCCAAGAGACCCAGTACTTC. It specifies CASSFGLAGQETQYF.

This clonotype has a handful of counts. The rearrangement uses TRBV7-6 and TRBJ2-5; no reliable D call. CDR3 size: 14 residues. The germline V and J ends were trimmed by 6 bases and 7 bases, with 18 bases remaining between them. CDR1 is SGHVS and CDR2 is FNYEAQ in the germline V gene. The CDR3 here is CASSSEVGSLTQYF. In DNA, the CDR3 is TGTGCCAGCAGTTCAGAGGTCGGGTCATTGACCCAGTACTTC.

This clonotype was found a few times. The V gene is TRBV7-8, the J gene TRBJ1-6, with 7 bases that match TRBD1. V was pared by 5 bases and J by 2 bases, with 6 bases of the junction left unmatched. Per germline, CDR1 SGHVS and CDR2 FQNEAQ. The CDR3 totals 16 residues. In nucleotides, the CDR3 is TGTGCCAGCAGCACCTACAGGGGCACCTATAATTCACCCCTCCACTTT. Translated: CASSTYRGTYNSPLHF.

Only a few counts were recorded for this clonotype. J is TRBJ2-5 and V is TRBV6-1, with D maybe TRBD2 (5 bases). The CDR3 loop spans 13 amino acids. Trimming took off 2 bases at V and 6 bases at J, with 10 bases between the two ends. Germline lookup yields CDR1 MNHNS and CDR2 SASEGT. The DNA of the CDR3 is TGTGCCAGCAGTGAATTAGAGGGAAAGACCCAGTACTTC. Translated: CASSELEGKTQYF.

This clonotype was seen more than once but under ten times. The gene calls are TRBV10-3 and TRBJ2-2, with D uncertain. The CDR3 is 13 residues long. Trimming stripped 4 bases from V and 0 bases from J, with 3 bases between. In germline, CDR1 is ENHRY, CDR2 SYGVKD. CDR3 sequence reads: CAISVPNTGELFF. The DNA for the CDR3 is TGTGCCATCAGTGTTCCGAACACCGGGGAGCTGTTTTTT.

This clonotype was found once. The rearrangement joins TRBV20-1 to TRBJ2-2, with D perhaps being TRBD1 or TRBD2 (5 bases each). V dropped 3 bases and J dropped 1 base, with 6 bases sitting between them. This CDR3 comprises 13 residues. Germline loops: CDR1 DFQATT, CDR2 SNEGSKA (reference sequence). CDR3 sequence: CSARGRNTGELFF. CDR3 nucleotides: TGCAGTGCTAGGGGACGGAACACCGGGGAGCTGTTTTTT.

This clonotype was picked up a small number of times. This chain links TRBV11-2 with TRBJ2-3; 11 positions agree with TRBD1. This CDR3 spans 18 amino acids. The ends lost 5 bases at V and 4 bases at J; junction bases unmatched: 14. Germline V gene data show CDR1 as SGHAT and CDR2 as FQNNGV. Written as DNA, the CDR3 is TGTGCCAGCAGCATTACGCGGACAGGGGGCCGTAGTGCAGATACGCAGTATTTT. Translated, it gives CASSITRTGGRSADTQYF.